This T cell receptor beta chain was recovered during a study of blood T cell repertoires in COVID-19. Across the study: The samples span acute and convalescent COVID-19 from the United States, Italy and Spain. PBMCs, B-cell-depleted T cells, or T cells provided the cDNA or gDNA that made up the material.

This CDR3 comprises 12 residues. Germline trimming cut 3 bases from V and 8 bases from J; bases unmatched to any gene: 4. The germline V gene has CDR1 GTSNPN and CDR2 SVGIG (reference sequence). A single count supports this clone. Authors' processing steps: For nucleated cells, counts were estimated from reference gene primer amplification. The data were produced by immunoSEQ multiplex PCR, yet TCRdb's version contains in-frame clones alone and is incomplete. The DNA was the basis for D and trimming; V, J and clone size are from that table. The data show about 200,000 clones, with approximately 80% seen just once and 27% held by the top ten.

This receptor was identified in a man aged 40-49 years with acute or convalescent COVID-19. The source material was peripheral blood. The rearrangement joins TRBV30 to TRBJ1-1, with 9 bases that match TRBD1. The CDR3 bases are TGTGCCTGGAGCGCGGGACAGGGAGAAGCTTTCTTT. Its translation is CAWSAGQGEAFF.